This T cell receptor beta chain was obtained from a study of blood T cell repertoires in COVID-19 (dated by TCRdb to the early 2020s). A note on the overall study: The collaborator samples originated in the United States, Italy and Spain and spanned the acute and convalescent phases of COVID-19. The prospective study material was composed of cDNA or gDNA derived from T cells, B-cell-depleted T cells, or PBMCs. Deeply sampled blood TCRbeta repertoires from subjects exposed to, actively infected with, or recovered from COVID-19 were included in the dataset. The repertoires were released in a freely available public database meant as a resource for research on the immune response to SARS-CoV-2. Samples were obtained from the ongoing ImmuneRACE study (first 160 participants) and from some 1,300 subjects provided by 6 global collaborators. Sample metadata almost always included a de-identified subject ID, COVID-19 status, age in years and sex. Where HLA class I and class II types were available, the types were taken from metadata supplied by the sample provider, not from assay-based typing. Paper-wide results and their limitations: The amount of clinical and demographic metadata varied by source and participant and was provided uncurated.

As to this clone: Its antigen remains undetermined. No base quality information exists; no much larger clone differs at one position.

The CDR3, from cysteine to phenylalanine, totals 15 residues. Just the 45-base CDR3 DNA is kept, in frame starting at base 1. V ends up 5 bases short and J 6 bases short, with an unmatched junction base count of 10. The germline V gene supplies CDR1 SGHRS and CDR2 YFSETQ. TCRbeta CDR3 regions were amplified from genomic DNA by means of the immunoSEQ Assay, a bias-controlled multiplex PCR. The authors' analysis ran thus. Nucleated cell counts per sample were estimated from amplification of reference gene primers within the assay. To quantify the absolute abundance of each unique TCRbeta CDR3 rearrangement, sequence reads were collapsed and filtered. For each sample, productive Simpson clonality was calculated as the square root of Simpson's diversity index across productive rearrangements. This is the immuneACCESS table as TCRdb keeps it, with only in-frame sequences that have V and J called. A part of the clones is gone; compared with another copy, unresolved V genes explain less than half, and the rest is unexplained. Clone size and V and J calls were adopted from that table, with D and trimming inferred from the DNA. In all, the sample holds roughly 30,000 clones, and roughly 85% of those were seen once. Over 8.5% of the sample lies in the top ten.

Whole blood was collected in K2EDTA tubes by collaborating institutions according to the institutions' own protocols. For TCRbeta analysis, collaborator samples were shipped as frozen whole blood, as isolated PBMCs, or as DNA extracted from either sample type. The source material was peripheral blood. The TCR originated in a human donor in a cohort sampled during active COVID-19. This chain is built from TRBV5-1 and TRBJ2-7; TRBD2 fits 11 bases in the junction. Here is the DNA: TGCGCCAGCAGTAGAACTAGCGGGGGATCGAGCGAGCAGTACTTC. This sequence encodes CASSRTSGGSSEQYF.